A single sample gave rise to the 19 T cell receptor beta chains below, sequenced in a study of beta chain features in type 1 diabetes (dated by TCRdb to 2016 to 2018). Library preparation was by the immunoSEQ multiplex PCR assay. The entire isolated RNA was reverse transcribed using the High Capacity cDNA Reverse Transcription Kit, and thus expressed TCRB transcripts were sequenced. TCRdb took this table from immuneACCESS and kept in-frame rearrangements with V and J called. Such tables lack part of the clones; where checked against another copy, unresolved V genes explain under half of the gap, and the rest is unexplained. The sample table shows 450,000 or so clones, and roughly 10% are seen once. The ten largest clones represent 0.045% to 0.05% of the sample. Sample: naive CD4+ T cells from blood. This specimen's cell subset or site label, interpreted: true naive CD4+ T cells. All receptors derive from a woman aged 18-29 years in good health.

CDR3 nucleotides: TGTGCCAGCAGTTTCACAGGGACTAATGAAAAACTGTTTTTT. It is translated as CASSFTGTNEKLFF. The chain joins TRBV27 to TRBJ1-4; D possibly corresponds to TRBD1 (6 bases). Trimming took 3 bases from V and 2 from J, leaving 7 bases between them. Germline-derived CDR1 and CDR2 are MNHEY and SMNVEV (reference sequence). The CDR3 runs to 14 residues.

Details on this clone: The sample contains more than one DNA sequence encoding this CDR3. V and J are TRBV7-8 and TRBJ1-5; D unclear. CDR3 length: 13 residues. Germline lookup yields CDR1 SGHVS and CDR2 FQNEAQ. V was shortened by 0 bases and J by 1 base, with 1 base between the two germline ends. CDR3 residues: CASSLASNQPQHF. CDR3 nucleotides: TGTGCCAGCAGCTTAGCCAGCAATCAGCCCCAGCATTTT.

The rearrangement joins TRBV5-4 to TRBJ2-3, with TRBD2 matching 10 bases. V shed 4 bases, J shed 0 bases, and the junction held 5 bases outside the gene matches. The CDR3 consists of 16 residues. Germline assignment: CDR1 SGHNT and CDR2 YYREEE (reference sequence). CDR3 in amino acids: CASSTATSGSTDTQYF. The CDR3 coding sequence is TGTGCCAGCAGCACCGCGACTAGCGGGAGCACAGATACGCAGTATTTT.

The chain couples TRBV20-1 to TRBJ1-1; D remains ambiguous. Trimming removed 6 bases from V and 10 bases from J, with 6 bases in between. CDR1 DFQATT and CDR2 SNEGSKA come from the germline V gene (reference sequence). The CDR3 extends over 8 amino acids. CDR3 sequence reads: CSAGSAFF. CDR3 sequence (DNA): TGCAGTGCAGGTTCAGCTTTCTTT.

The V gene is TRBV7-9, the J gene TRBJ2-5; no definite D call. CDR1 and CDR2 (germline): SEHNR, FQNEAQ (reference sequence). CDR3 length equals 14 residues. V lost 5 bases and J lost 1, with 11 bases in between. The CDR3 sequence: CASSRGTAQETQYF. The DNA for the CDR3 is TGTGCCAGCAGCAGAGGAACAGCCCAAGAGACCCAGTACTTC. Drawing the rest from reference TRBV7-9 and TRBJ2-5, the complete variable domain is DTGVSQNPRHKITKRGQNVTFRCDPISEHNRLYWYRQTLGQGPEFLTYFQNEAQLEKSRLLSDRFSAERPKGSFSTLEIQRTEQGDSAMYLCASSRGTAQETQYFGPGTRLLVL.

Concerning this clone itself: Germline and junction disagree at one end, which may indicate a read error. J is TRBJ1-4 and V is TRBV5-4; D may be TRBD1 (6 bases). Germline V CDR1 and CDR2: SGHNT, YYREEE (reference sequence). The CDR3 contains 15 residues. The CDR3 DNA is TGTGCCAGCAGTTTGGCGGGGGCGGCTAATGAAAAACTGTTTTTT. The encoded protein is CASSLAGAANEKLFF.

CDR3 residues: CAWSRPPGLAGDPGELFF. In DNA, the CDR3 is TGTGCCTGGAGTAGGCCCCCGGGACTAGCGGGAGACCCCGGGGAGCTGTTTTTT. The V gene is TRBV30, the J gene TRBJ2-2; 14 bases match TRBD2. Germline values: CDR1 GTSNPN, CDR2 SVGIG (reference sequence). This CDR3 is 18 amino acids long. V lost 2 bases and J lost 6; bases outside the gene matches: 11.

The chain links TRBV5-1 to TRBJ2-3; TRBD1 is a possible D gene (5 bases). This CDR3 comprises 13 residues. V lost 6 bases and J lost 1, with 9 bases in between. CDR1 is SGHRS, CDR2 YFSETQ, per germline. CDR3 in DNA: TGCGCCAGCAACCCGACAGGCACAGATACGCAGTATTTT. As protein: CASNPTGTDTQYF.

The CDR3: CASSFSGSPYEQYF. The CDR3 DNA is TGCGCCAGCAGCTTTAGCGGGAGCCCCTACGAGCAGTACTTC. The J gene is TRBJ2-7, the V gene TRBV5-1; 9 nucleotides agree with TRBD2. The V and J ends lost 2 bases and 2 bases, in that order; junction bases with no gene match: 2. The CDR3 has 14 amino acids. Germline V gene data show CDR1 as SGHRS and CDR2 as YFSETQ.

This clone came up a few times. V and J are TRBV14 and TRBJ2-3; D is ambiguous. The CDR3 extends over 17 amino acids. V lost 4 bases, J lost 1 base, and 18 bases lay in between. Germline CDR1 and CDR2: SGHDN and FVKESK. The CDR3 loop is CASSLTWTGRGTDTQYF. CDR3 coding DNA: TGTGCCAGCAGCCTCACCTGGACGGGTCGAGGCACAGATACGCAGTATTTT.

The V and J genes are TRBV7-2 and TRBJ2-7; 12 bases are shared with TRBD1. Germline CDR1 and CDR2: SGHTA and FQGNSA. Trimming at V came to 7 bases and at J to 6 bases, leaving 10 bases not matched to a gene. The CDR3 sequence is 15 residues long. The CDR3 sequence: CASTPSGDRGLEQYF. DNA of the CDR3: TGTGCCAGCACCCCCTCGGGGGACAGGGGGCTCGAGCAGTACTTC.

The chain links TRBV18 to TRBJ1-1; D not resolved. The V end was cut by 1 base, the J end by 2 bases, with 8 bases between. The CDR3 loop spans 14 amino acids. CDR1 and CDR2 (germline): KGHSH, LQKENI. Here the CDR3 reads CASSPLLGNTEAFF. CDR3 nucleotide sequence: TGTGCCAGCTCACCACTTTTGGGAAACACTGAAGCTTTCTTT.

This clone was seen only a few times. The rearrangement joins TRBV30 to TRBJ2-1; D is possibly TRBD1 or TRBD2 (6 bases each). Trimming shortened V by 3 bases and J by 9 bases, and 15 bases separated the two germline ends. CDR1 is GTSNPN, CDR2 SVGIG, per germline (reference sequence). The CDR3 runs to 13 residues. CDR3 coding DNA: TGTGCCTGGAGGCGGAGGGGGGCAGGTGAGCAGTTCTTC. Amino acid sequence: CAWRRRGAGEQFF.

This clone was picked up a small number of times. V usage is TRBV4-1 and J usage is TRBJ2-7; D is uncertain. The germline gives CDR1 MGHRA, CDR2 YSYEKL. This CDR3 has 17 amino acids. V dropped 0 bases and J dropped 2 bases, with 17 bases sitting between them. In DNA form, the CDR3 reads TGCGCCAGCAGCCAAGAACTTCCCCTTGTAAGGGCCTACGAGCAGTACTTC. It specifies CASSQELPLVRAYEQYF.

J is TRBJ2-3 and V is TRBV23-1; 15 bases align to TRBD2. TRBV23-1 is flagged as an ORF with uncertain function. The CDR3 covers 20 residues. The V segment lost 3 bases and the J segment 5 bases; nucleotides outside the gene matches: 15. CDR3 protein: CASSHQGLAGGLSMGDTQYF. CDR3 nucleotides: TGCGCCAGCAGTCATCAGGGACTAGCGGGGGGCCTGTCGATGGGAGATACGCAGTATTTT.

J is TRBJ2-1 and V is TRBV9; 8 bases align to TRBD2. The CDR3 sequence is 15 residues long. Germline lookup yields CDR1 SGDLS and CDR2 YYNGEE. The ends lost 2 bases at V and 5 bases at J; junction bases unmatched: 6. The CDR3 sequence is CASSVAGGFNNEQFF. CDR3 DNA: TGTGCCAGCAGCGTTGCGGGGGGCTTCAACAATGAGCAGTTCTTC. The variable domain in full, with the rest retrieved from reference TRBV9 and TRBJ2-1, is DSGVTQTPKHLITATGQRVTLRCSPRSGDLSVYWYQQSLDQGLQFLIQYYNGEERAKGNILERFSAQQFPDLHSELNLSSLELGDSALYFCASSVAGGFNNEQFFGPGTRLTVL.

This clone was found a few times. J is TRBJ2-3 and V is TRBV7-3; possible D gene TRBD2, 5 bases. V was pared by 5 bases and J by 0 bases, with 24 bases between. Germline loops: CDR1 SGHTA, CDR2 FQGTGA. The CDR3 covers 19 residues. CDR3: CASSPRPRQRGYSTDTQYF. In DNA, the CDR3 is TGTGCCAGCAGCCCGCGCCCAAGGCAGCGCGGGTATAGCACAGATACGCAGTATTTT.

This clone was seen more than once but under ten times. The chain uses TRBV4-1 and TRBJ2-6; 9 positions agree with TRBD1. The CDR3 length is 17 residues. V was clipped by 5 bases and J by 4 bases; unmatched bases: 9. Germline V CDR1 and CDR2: MGHRA, YSYEKL. The DNA of the CDR3 is TGCGCCAGCAGCTTGGGACAGGGAGGGGCAGGGGCCAACGTCCTGACTTTC. Translating gives CASSLGQGGAGANVLTF.

This clone has more than one count but fewer than ten. CDR3 sequence (DNA): TGTGCTAGTGGCCCCCCGGGCGAGCAGTACTTC. It is translated as CASGPPGEQYF. The V call is TRBV12-5, the J call TRBJ2-7; D unresolved. With 6 bases removed from V and 6 bases from J, the gap between germline ends came to 9 bases. In germline, CDR1 is LGHNT, CDR2 FRNRAP. The CDR3 is made up of 11 amino acids.